This T cell receptor (beta chain) was found in a study of CD8 T cells in Susac syndrome. It was treatment-naive patients with stable or active relapsing-remitting disease who made up the multiple sclerosis controls. The CD8+ and CD4+ T cells were isolated magnetically using a negative isolation approach, whereas the TEMRA cells were enriched by FACS. RNA in amounts of roughly 0.45 to 1 ug was reverse transcribed with random hexamers. Across 54 Vbeta and 13 Jbeta, immunoSEQ multiplex PCR amplified TCR beta CDR3. TCRdb analysed the immunoSEQ multiplex PCR reads with MiXCR anew, one entry per CDR3 protein. The repertoire includes just over 300,000 distinct CDR3 sequences, roughly nine tenths of them detected once, and approximately 0.065% sits in the top ten. In germline, CDR1 is SQVTM, CDR2 ANQGSEA. Trimming took off 3 bases at V and 8 bases at J, with 30 bases between the two ends. There are 18 residues in the CDR3.

The source material was CD4+ T cells from PBMCs. This clonotype was sampled from a human donor with multiple sclerosis. This chain links TRBV29-1 with TRBJ2-3; TRBD1 or TRBD2 may be the D gene (6 bases each). DNA for the CDR3: TGCAGCGTTGAGGGGGGACAATGGGGAGCGGCCGCCCGGGGTACGCAGTATTTT. This gives the protein CSVEGGQWGAAARGTQYF.